The sequence of this TCR beta chain was determined in a study of T cell repertoires in cytomegalovirus infection. Study-wide context: Indicated by public TCR beta signatures were CMV infection and matching HLA type. Study-level findings and limits: Summed frequency of public TCR beta families distinguished CMV carriers with the relevant HLA. CMV-specific TCR beta clonotypes restricted by HLA-C dominated the ex vivo response.

Germline-derived CDR1 and CDR2 are SGHTA and FQGNSA. The CDR3 has 18 residues. V was shortened by 4 bases and J by 5 bases, with 24 bases between the two germline ends. TCRdb re-called the reads through MiXCR, storing one row per CDR3 protein. The sample consists of more than 350,000 distinct CDR3 sequences, roughly 30% of them appearing once. With respect to this clonotype: Its antigen is not identified.

Sample: PBMCs. This receptor was taken from a human donor in good health (CMV status not recorded). Some clones in this sample may be carry-over from other donors' samples. The J gene is TRBJ2-1, the V gene TRBV7-2; D is possibly TRBD2 (7 bases). This chain's CDR3 is CASSYAGAGFGPHNEQFF. The CDR3, as DNA: TGTGCCAGCAGCTACGCGGGGGCGGGTTTTGGGCCACACAATGAGCAGTTCTTC. The variable domain in full, completed from reference TRBV7-2 and TRBJ2-1, reads GAGVSQSPSNKVTEKGKDVELRCDPISGHTALYWYRQSLGQGLEFLIYFQGNSAPDKSGLPSDRFSAERTGGSVSTLTIQRTQQEDSAVYLCASSYAGAGFGPHNEQFFGPGTRLTVL.